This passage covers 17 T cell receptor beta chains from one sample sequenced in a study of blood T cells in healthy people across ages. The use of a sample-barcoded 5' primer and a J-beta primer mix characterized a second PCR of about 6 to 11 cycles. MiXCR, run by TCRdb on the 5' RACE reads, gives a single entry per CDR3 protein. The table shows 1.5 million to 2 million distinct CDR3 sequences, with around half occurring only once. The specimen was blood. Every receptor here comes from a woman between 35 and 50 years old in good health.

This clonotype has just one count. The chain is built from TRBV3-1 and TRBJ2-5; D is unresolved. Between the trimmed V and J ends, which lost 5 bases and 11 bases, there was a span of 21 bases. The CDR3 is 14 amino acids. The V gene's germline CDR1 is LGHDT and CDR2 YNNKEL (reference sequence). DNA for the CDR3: TGTGCCAGCAGCGGCAGTACGGATGTCTATGAGCAGTACTTC. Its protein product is CASSGSTDVYEQYF.

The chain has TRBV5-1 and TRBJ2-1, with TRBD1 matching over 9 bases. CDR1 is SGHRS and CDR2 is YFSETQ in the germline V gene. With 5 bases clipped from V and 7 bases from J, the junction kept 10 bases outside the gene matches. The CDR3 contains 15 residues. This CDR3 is CASREGQGISNEQFF. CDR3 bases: TGCGCCAGCAGGGAAGGACAGGGGATTTCAAATGAGCAGTTCTTC.

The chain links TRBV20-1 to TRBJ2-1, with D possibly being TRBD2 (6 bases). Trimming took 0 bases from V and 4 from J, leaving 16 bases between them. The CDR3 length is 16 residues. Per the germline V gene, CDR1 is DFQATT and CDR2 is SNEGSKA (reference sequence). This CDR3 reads CSARDQSGVKYNEQFF. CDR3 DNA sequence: TGCAGTGCTAGAGATCAATCGGGGGTCAAGTACAATGAGCAGTTCTTC.

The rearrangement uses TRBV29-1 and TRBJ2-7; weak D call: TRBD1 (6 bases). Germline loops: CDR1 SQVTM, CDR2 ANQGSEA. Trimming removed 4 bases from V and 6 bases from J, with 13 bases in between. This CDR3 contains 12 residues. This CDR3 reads CSVGGTGSEQYF. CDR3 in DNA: TGCAGCGTTGGGGGTACAGGGTCCGAGCAGTACTTC.

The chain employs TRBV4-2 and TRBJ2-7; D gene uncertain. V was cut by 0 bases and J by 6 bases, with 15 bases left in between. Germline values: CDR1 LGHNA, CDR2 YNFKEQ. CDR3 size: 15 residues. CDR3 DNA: TGTGCCAGCAGCCAAGAAGGTGGCAGGTCGACCGAGCAGTACTTC. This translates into CASSQEGGRSTEQYF.

CDR3 loop: CAIRPGQGQTYEQYF. As DNA, the CDR3 is TGTGCCATCAGACCGGGACAGGGGCAGACCTACGAGCAGTACTTC. The chain joins TRBV10-3 to TRBJ2-7; 10 bases map to TRBD1. Trimming removed 6 bases from V and 2 bases from J; junction bases left unmatched: 7. Germline V lookup: CDR1 ENHRY, CDR2 SYGVKD. CDR3 length equals 15 residues.

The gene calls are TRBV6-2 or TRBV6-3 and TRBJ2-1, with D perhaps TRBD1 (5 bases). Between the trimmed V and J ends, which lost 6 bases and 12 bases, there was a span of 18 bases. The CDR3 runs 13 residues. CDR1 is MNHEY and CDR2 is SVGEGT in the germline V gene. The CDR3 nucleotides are TGTGCCAGCAGCCTAGGGGCTGTTACGGGGCAGTTCTTC. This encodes CASSLGAVTGQFF.

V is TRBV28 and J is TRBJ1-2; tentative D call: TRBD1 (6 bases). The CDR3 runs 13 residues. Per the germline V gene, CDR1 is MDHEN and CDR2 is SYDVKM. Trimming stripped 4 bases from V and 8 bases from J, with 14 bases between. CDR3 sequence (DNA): TGTGCCAGCAGTTCGGACAGTCTGGAGGGCTACACCTTC. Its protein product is CASSSDSLEGYTF.

The CDR3 spells CASSLVASTSTDTQYF. In DNA, the CDR3 is TGCGCCAGCAGCTTGGTGGCTTCCACTAGCACAGATACGCAGTATTTT. The chain combines TRBV5-1 with TRBJ2-3; D is ambiguous. Germline V gene lookup returns CDR1 SGHRS and CDR2 YFSETQ. Trimming stripped 0 bases from V and 0 bases from J, with 11 bases between. CDR3 length: 16 residues.

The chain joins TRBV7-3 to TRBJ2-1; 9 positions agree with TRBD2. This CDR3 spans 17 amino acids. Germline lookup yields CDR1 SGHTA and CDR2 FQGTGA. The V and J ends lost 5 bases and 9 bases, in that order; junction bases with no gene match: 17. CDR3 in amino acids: CASSLPSGEEYYGEQFF. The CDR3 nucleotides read TGTGCCAGCAGCCTACCTAGCGGGGAAGAATACTACGGTGAGCAGTTCTTC.

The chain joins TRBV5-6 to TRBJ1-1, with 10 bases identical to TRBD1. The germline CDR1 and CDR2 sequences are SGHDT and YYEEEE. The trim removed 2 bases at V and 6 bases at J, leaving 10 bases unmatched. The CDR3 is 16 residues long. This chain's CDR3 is CASSFRDRGHGAEAFF. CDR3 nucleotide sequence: TGTGCCAGCAGCTTTAGGGACAGGGGCCATGGGGCTGAAGCTTTCTTT.

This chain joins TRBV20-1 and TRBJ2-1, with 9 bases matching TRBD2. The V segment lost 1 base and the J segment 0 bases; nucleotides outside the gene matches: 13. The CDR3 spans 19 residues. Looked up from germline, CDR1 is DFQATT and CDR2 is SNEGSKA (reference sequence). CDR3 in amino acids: CSARAIGLAGKSSYNEQFF. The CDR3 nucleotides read TGCAGTGCTAGAGCAATTGGTCTAGCGGGGAAAAGCTCCTACAATGAGCAGTTCTTC.

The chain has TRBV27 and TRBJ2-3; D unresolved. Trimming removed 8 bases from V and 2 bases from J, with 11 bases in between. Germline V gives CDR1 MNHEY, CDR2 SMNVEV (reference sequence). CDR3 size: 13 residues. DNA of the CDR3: TGTGCCAGCCGGGCAGAATACACAGATACGCAGTATTTT. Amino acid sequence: CASRAEYTDTQYF.

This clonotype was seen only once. This chain's CDR3 is CASSLAGGPYNKQYF. CDR3 nucleotide sequence: TGTGCCAGCAGCCTAGCGGGGGGGCCCTACAATAAGCAGTACTTC. V gene TRBV27 combines with J gene TRBJ2-5; TRBD2 matches 12 bases. CDR3 size: 15 residues. Germline CDR1 is MNHEY and CDR2 is SMNVEV (reference sequence). V shed 6 bases, J shed 11 bases, and the junction held 13 bases outside the gene matches.

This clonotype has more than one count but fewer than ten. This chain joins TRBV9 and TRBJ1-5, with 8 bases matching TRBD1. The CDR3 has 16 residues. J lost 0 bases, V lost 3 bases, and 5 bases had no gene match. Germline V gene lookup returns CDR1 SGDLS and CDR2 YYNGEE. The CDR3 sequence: CASSALTGASNQPQHF. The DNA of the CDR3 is TGTGCCAGCAGCGCCCTGACAGGGGCTAGCAATCAGCCCCAGCATTTT.

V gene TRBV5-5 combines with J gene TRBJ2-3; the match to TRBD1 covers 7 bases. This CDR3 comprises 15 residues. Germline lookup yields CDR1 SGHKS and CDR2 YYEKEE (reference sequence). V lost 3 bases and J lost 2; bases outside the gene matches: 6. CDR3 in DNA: TGTGCCAGCAGCTCGACAGGGAGATACACAGATACGCAGTATTTT. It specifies CASSSTGRYTDTQYF.

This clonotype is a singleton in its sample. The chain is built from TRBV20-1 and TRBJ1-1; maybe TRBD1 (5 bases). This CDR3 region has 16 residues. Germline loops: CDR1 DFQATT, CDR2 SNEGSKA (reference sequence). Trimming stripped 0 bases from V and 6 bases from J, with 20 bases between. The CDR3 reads CSARDRGEGAVAEAFF. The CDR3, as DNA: TGCAGTGCTAGAGATCGAGGGGAGGGCGCGGTGGCTGAAGCTTTCTTT.